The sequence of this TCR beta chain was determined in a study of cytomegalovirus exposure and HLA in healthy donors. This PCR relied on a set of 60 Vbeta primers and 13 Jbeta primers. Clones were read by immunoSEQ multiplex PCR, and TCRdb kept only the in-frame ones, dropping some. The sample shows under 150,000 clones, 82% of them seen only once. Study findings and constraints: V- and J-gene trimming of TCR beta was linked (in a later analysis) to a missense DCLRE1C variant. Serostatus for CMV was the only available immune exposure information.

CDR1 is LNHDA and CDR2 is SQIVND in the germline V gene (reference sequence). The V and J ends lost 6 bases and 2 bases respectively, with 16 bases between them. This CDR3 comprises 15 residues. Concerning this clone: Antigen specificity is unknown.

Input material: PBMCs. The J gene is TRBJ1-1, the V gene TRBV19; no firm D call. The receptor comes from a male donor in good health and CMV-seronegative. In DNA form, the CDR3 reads TGTGCCAGTAGGGCCCGACGGGAGAAAAACACTGAAGCTTTCTTT. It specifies CASRARREKNTEAFF.